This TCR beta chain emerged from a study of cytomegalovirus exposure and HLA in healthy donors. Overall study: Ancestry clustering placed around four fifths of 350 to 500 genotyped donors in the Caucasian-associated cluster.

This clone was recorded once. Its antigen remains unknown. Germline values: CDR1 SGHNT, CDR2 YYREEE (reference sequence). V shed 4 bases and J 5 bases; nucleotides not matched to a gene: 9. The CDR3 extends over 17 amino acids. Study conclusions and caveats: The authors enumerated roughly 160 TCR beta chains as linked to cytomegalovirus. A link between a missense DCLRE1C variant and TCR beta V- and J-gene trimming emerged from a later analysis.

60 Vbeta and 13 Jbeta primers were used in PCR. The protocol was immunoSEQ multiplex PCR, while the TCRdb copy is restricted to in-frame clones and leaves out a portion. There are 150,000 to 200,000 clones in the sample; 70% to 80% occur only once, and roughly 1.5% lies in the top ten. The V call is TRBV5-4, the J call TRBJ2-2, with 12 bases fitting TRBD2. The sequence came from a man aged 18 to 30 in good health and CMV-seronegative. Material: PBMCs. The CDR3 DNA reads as TGTGCCAGCAGCGAGGGACTAGCGGGTTTTGGGACCGGGGAGCTGTTTTTT. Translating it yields CASSEGLAGFGTGELFF.